The 13 T cell receptor beta chains in this list originate from one sample, sequenced in a study of OX40 agonist ivuxolimab in advanced cancers. This table comes from immunoSEQ multiplex PCR, and its TCRdb copy is limited to in-frame clones, with some not included. The sample records 75,000 to 100,000 clones, 90% to 95% being singletons. Sequenced here: CD4+ or CD8+ T cells sorted from blood, sampled in a trial of the OX40 agonist ivuxolimab. These receptors all come from an adult with an advanced solid tumor such as melanoma, head and neck, liver or kidney cancer.

This clone was counted once. CDR3: CASSQTMNTEAFF. The CDR3 DNA reads as TGCGCCAGCAGCCAGACCATGAACACTGAAGCTTTCTTT. The chain recombines TRBV4-3 with TRBJ1-1, with D unclear. There are 13 residues in the CDR3. V was cut by 3 bases and J by 0 bases, with 5 bases left in between. Germline assignment: CDR1 LGHNA and CDR2 YSLEER.

This sequence joins TRBV5-1 and TRBJ2-3, with 9 nucleotides matching TRBD2. CDR3 length equals 17 residues. Germline V gives CDR1 SGHRS, CDR2 YFSETQ. J lost 0 bases, V lost 4 bases, and 9 bases had no gene match. The CDR3 bases are TGCGCCAGCAGCAGAGCGGGAGGAAACCCTAGCACAGATACGCAGTATTTT. Protein sequence: CASSRAGGNPSTDTQYF.

This clone was counted a single time. The chain recombines TRBV7-2 with TRBJ2-7, with 12 bases matching TRBD2. V was pared by 6 bases and J by 2 bases, with 11 bases of the junction left unmatched. This CDR3 spans 17 amino acids. Germline V lookup: CDR1 SGHTA, CDR2 FQGNSA. CDR3 sequence reads: CASRLRTSGTSPYEQYF. CDR3 in DNA: TGTGCCAGCAGATTGCGGACTAGCGGGACCTCCCCCTACGAGCAGTACTTC.

In its sample, this clone was seen once. V is TRBV5-1 and J is TRBJ1-5; no reliable D call. The CDR3 length is 14 residues. Trimming took 0 bases from V and 3 from J, leaving 7 bases between them. From germline, CDR1 is SGHRS and CDR2 YFSETQ. CDR3 residues: CASSLDGPNQPQHF. The CDR3 DNA reads as TGCGCCAGCAGCTTGGACGGGCCCAATCAGCCCCAGCATTTT.

This chain links TRBV19 with TRBJ1-4; D may be TRBD1 (6 bases). The CDR3 contains 15 residues. CDR1 is LNHDA, CDR2 SQIVND, per germline (reference sequence). V was shortened by 1 base and J by 7 bases, with 13 bases between the two germline ends. In DNA, the CDR3 is TGTGCCAGTAGTATAGGTTCAGGGGATATTGAAAAACTGTTTTTT. As protein: CASSIGSGDIEKLFF.

A single count supports this clone. Within the sample, other DNA sequences also encode this same CDR3. The gene calls are TRBV18 and TRBJ2-5; TRBD1 aligns across 9 bases. V shed 3 bases, J shed 5 bases, and the junction held 1 base outside the gene matches. Germline CDR1 is KGHSH and CDR2 is LQKENI. This CDR3 has 13 residues. The CDR3 DNA follows: TGTGCCAGCTCACCGGGACAGGGTGAGACCCAGTACTTC. Protein product: CASSPGQGETQYF.

The chain is built from TRBV11-2 and TRBJ2-5; the match to TRBD1 covers 10 bases. This CDR3 has 13 amino acids. The J segment lost 5 bases and the V segment lost 6 bases, leaving 3 bases of the junction unmatched. The V gene's germline CDR1 is SGHAT and CDR2 FQNNGV. Written as DNA, the CDR3 is TGTGCCAGCAGTCGGGGACAGGGGGAGACCCAGTACTTC. This gives the protein CASSRGQGETQYF.

This rearrangement joins TRBV11-2 to TRBJ2-1; TRBD2 matches at 15 bases. Germline V CDR1 and CDR2: SGHAT, FQNNGV. This CDR3 region has 18 residues. With 4 bases clipped from V and 6 bases from J, the junction kept 10 bases outside the gene matches. The CDR3 region is CASSSTRTSGRAGNEQFF. The CDR3, as DNA: TGTGCCAGCAGCTCAACAAGGACTAGCGGGAGGGCCGGCAATGAGCAGTTCTTC.

V is TRBV7-2 and J is TRBJ2-7; 7 positions match TRBD2. Germline loops: CDR1 SGHTA, CDR2 FQGNSA. With 5 bases clipped from V and 3 bases from J, the junction kept 13 bases outside the gene matches. This CDR3 spans 16 amino acids. The DNA of the CDR3 is TGTGCCAGCAGCGGGCGCGGAGGGAGGGCCATCTACGAGCAGTACTTC. This sequence encodes CASSGRGGRAIYEQYF. The whole variable domain, remainder taken from reference TRBV7-2 and TRBJ2-7, is GAGVSQSPSNKVTEKGKDVELRCDPISGHTALYWYRQSLGQGLEFLIYFQGNSAPDKSGLPSDRFSAERTGGSVSTLTIQRTQQEDSAVYLCASSGRGGRAIYEQYFGPGTRLTVT.

This clone was observed a handful of times. This sequence joins TRBV7-2 and TRBJ2-3; possibly TRBD2 for D (5 bases). V shed 5 bases and J shed 8 bases, with 17 bases lying between them. Germline-derived CDR1 and CDR2 are SGHTA and FQGNSA. There are 14 residues in the CDR3. CDR3 bases: TGTGCCAGCAGCCGTATCCTTCGGGATGGTACGCAGTATTTT. This codes for CASSRILRDGTQYF.

This rearrangement joins TRBV5-6 to TRBJ2-3; D gene uncertain. V lost 0 bases to trimming and J lost 2 bases, with 10 bases between them. The V gene's germline CDR1 is SGHDT and CDR2 YYEEEE. This CDR3 is built from 15 residues. The DNA of the CDR3 is TGTGCCAGCAGCTTGGAGGGTTTCTACACAGATACGCAGTATTTT. The encoded protein is CASSLEGFYTDTQYF.

The J gene is TRBJ1-4, the V gene TRBV6-1; maybe TRBD1 (6 bases). Germline assignment: CDR1 MNHNS and CDR2 SASEGT. V dropped 2 bases and J dropped 5 bases, with 12 bases sitting between them. The CDR3 runs to 15 residues. The CDR3 reads CASSETGGPNEKLFF. In DNA, the CDR3 is TGTGCCAGCAGTGAAACCGGGGGGCCCAATGAAAAACTGTTTTTT.

This chain links TRBV2 with TRBJ2-5; unclear D gene. With 6 bases removed from V and 3 bases from J, the gap between germline ends came to 5 bases. The CDR3 has 11 amino acids. Germline loops: CDR1 SNHLY, CDR2 FYNNEI. CDR3 nucleotide sequence: TGTGCCAGCAGAATGGAAGAGACCCAGTACTTC. Protein sequence: CASRMEETQYF.